This entry features one T cell receptor beta chain sequence. Its antigen is not known. The data are from a study of T cell responses to AZD1222 COVID-19 vaccine. J was trimmed by 4 bases and V by 6 bases; bases with no gene match: 3. Germline V CDR1 and CDR2: MDHEN, SYDVKM. This CDR3 comprises 14 residues. Libraries were prepared by immunoSEQ multiplex PCR; TCRdb keeps only in-frame clonotypes and omits some of them. Among approximately 150,000 clones listed, about 88% were seen once. Broader study findings: The study reported that nearly half of spike-specific TCRs target unmutated variant regions.

The sample in question was peripheral blood, obtained on day 0 of AZD1222 vaccination. The rearrangement links TRBV28 to TRBJ1-2, with TRBD1 identical over 12 bases. This sequence was found in an adult in good health. The CDR3 loop reads CASRGQGAGYGYTF. The CDR3 DNA is TGTGCCAGCAGGGGACAGGGGGCTGGCTATGGCTACACCTTC.